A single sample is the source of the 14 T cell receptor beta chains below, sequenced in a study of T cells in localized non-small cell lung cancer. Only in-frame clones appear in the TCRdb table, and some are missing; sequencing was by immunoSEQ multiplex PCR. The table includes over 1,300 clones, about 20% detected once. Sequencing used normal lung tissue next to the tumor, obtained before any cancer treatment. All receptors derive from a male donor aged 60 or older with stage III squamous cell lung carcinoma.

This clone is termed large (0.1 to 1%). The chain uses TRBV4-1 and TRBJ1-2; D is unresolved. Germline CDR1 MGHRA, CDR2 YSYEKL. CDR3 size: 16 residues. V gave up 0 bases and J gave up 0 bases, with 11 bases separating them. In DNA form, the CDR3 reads TGCGCCAGCAGCCAAGAAGGGTCGTCGGCTAACTATGGCTACACCTTC. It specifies CASSQEGSSANYGYTF.

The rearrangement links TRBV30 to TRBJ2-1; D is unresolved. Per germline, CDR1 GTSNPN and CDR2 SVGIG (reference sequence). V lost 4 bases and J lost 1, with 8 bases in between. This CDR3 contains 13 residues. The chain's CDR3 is CAWKLGSYNEQFF. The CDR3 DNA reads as TGTGCCTGGAAATTGGGATCCTACAATGAGCAGTTCTTC.

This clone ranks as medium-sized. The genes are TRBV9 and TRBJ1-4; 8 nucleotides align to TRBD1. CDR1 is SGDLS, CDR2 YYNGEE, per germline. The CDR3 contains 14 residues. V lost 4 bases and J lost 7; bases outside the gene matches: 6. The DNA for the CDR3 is TGTGCCAGCAGCCCAGGGGGCGGGAGTGAAAAACTGTTTTTT. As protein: CASSPGGGSEKLFF.

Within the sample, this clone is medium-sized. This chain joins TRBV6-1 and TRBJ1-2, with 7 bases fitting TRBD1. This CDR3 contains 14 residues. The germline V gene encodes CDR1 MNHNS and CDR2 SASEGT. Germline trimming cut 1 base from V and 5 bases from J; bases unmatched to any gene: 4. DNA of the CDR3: TGTGCCAGCAGTGAAGAGGGACAGCTTTATGGCTACACCTTC. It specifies CASSEEGQLYGYTF.

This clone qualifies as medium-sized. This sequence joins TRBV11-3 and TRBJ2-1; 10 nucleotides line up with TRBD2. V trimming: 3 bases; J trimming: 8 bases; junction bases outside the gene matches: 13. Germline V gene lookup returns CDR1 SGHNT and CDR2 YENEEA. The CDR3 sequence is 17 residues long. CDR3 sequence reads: CASSFWGEREGRYEQFF. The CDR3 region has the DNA TGTGCCAGCAGCTTTTGGGGCGAGCGGGAGGGCCGGTATGAGCAGTTCTTC.

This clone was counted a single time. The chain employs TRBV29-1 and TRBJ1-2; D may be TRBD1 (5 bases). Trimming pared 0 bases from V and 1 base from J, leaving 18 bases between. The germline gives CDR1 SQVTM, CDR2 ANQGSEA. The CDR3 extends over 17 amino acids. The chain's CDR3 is CSVEDRGAAGGNYGYTF. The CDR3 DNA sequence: TGCAGCGTTGAAGATCGAGGGGCCGCCGGGGGTAACTATGGCTACACCTTC.

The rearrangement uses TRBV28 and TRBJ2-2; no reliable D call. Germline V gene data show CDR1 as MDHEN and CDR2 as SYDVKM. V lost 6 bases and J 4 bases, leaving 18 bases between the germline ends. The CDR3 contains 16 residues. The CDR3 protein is CASSFLFDAGTGELFF. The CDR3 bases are TGTGCCAGCAGCTTCCTTTTTGATGCCGGCACCGGGGAGCTGTTTTTT.

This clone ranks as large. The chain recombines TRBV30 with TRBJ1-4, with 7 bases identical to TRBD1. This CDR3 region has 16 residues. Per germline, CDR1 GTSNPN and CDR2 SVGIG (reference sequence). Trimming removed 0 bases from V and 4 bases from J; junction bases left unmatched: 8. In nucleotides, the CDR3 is TGTGCCTGGAGTGTACAAGGGACAGCTCATAATGAAAAACTGTTTTTT. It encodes CAWSVQGTAHNEKLFF.

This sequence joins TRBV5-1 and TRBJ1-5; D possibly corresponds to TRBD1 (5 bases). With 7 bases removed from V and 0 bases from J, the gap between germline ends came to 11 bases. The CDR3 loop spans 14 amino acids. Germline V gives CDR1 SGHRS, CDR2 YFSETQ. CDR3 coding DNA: TGCGCCAGCCGCGGGGACGGTAGCAATCAGCCCCAGCATTTT. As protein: CASRGDGSNQPQHF.

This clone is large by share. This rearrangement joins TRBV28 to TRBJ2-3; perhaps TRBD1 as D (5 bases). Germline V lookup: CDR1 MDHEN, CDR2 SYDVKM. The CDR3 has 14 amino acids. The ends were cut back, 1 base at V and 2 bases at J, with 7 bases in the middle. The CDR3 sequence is CASSLSRDTDTQYF. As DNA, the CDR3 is TGTGCCAGCAGTTTATCCAGGGACACAGATACGCAGTATTTT.

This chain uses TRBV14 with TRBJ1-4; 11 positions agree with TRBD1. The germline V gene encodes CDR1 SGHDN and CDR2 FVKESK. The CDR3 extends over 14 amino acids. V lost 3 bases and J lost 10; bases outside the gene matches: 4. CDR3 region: CASSHRGTGGKLFF. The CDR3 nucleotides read TGTGCCAGCAGCCACCGCGGGACAGGGGGAAAACTGTTTTTT.

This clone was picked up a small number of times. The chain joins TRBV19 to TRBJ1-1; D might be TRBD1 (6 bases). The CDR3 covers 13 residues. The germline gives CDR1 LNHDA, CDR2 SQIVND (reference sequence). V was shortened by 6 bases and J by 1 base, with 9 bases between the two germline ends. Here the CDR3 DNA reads TGTGCCAGTAGCACAGGGCCGAACACTGAAGCTTTCTTT. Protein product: CASSTGPNTEAFF.

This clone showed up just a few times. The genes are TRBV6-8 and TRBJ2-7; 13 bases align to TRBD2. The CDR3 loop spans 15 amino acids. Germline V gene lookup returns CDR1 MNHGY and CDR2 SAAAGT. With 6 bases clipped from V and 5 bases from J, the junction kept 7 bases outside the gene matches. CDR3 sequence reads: CASRESGTSGDEQYF. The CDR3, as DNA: TGTGCCAGCAGGGAATCCGGGACTAGCGGGGACGAGCAGTACTTC.

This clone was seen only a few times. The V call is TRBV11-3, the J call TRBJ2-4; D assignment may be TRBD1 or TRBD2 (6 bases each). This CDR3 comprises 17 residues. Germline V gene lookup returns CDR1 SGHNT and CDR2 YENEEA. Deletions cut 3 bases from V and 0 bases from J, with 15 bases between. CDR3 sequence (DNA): TGTGCCAGCAGCTTGGCCATGGGGGGCTTAGCCAAAAACATTCAGTACTTC. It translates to CASSLAMGGLAKNIQYF.